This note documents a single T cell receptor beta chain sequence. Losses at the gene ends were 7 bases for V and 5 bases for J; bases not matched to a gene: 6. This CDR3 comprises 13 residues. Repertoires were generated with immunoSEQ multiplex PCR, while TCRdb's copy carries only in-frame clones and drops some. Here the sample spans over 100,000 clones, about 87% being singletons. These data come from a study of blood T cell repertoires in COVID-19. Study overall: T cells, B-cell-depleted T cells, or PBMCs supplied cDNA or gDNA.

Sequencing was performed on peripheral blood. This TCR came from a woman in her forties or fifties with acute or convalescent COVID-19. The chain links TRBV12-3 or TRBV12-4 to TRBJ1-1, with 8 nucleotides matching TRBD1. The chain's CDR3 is CASKIQGGTEAFF. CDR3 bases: TGTGCCAGCAAGATACAGGGGGGGACTGAAGCTTTCTTT.